This paragraph covers one T cell receptor (beta chain) sequence. Its specificity is not known. TCRdb's copy holds only in-frame clones and misses some; the assay was immunoSEQ multiplex PCR. The sample carries around 60,000 clones, around 90% recorded once. Cycle 7 day 1, cycle 4 day 1, and baseline were the timepoints at which blood was sampled. Germline assignment: CDR1 SGHRS and CDR2 YFSETQ. Trimming took 7 bases from V and 3 from J, leaving 11 bases between them. The CDR3 is 12 amino acids. These data come from a study of OX40 agonist ivuxolimab in advanced cancers. Points from the study as a whole: Expanded clones tended on average to be more numerous among CD8+ T cells than CD4+.

Sequencing used CD4+ or CD8+ T cells sorted from blood, obtained in a trial of the OX40 agonist ivuxolimab. V gene TRBV5-1 combines with J gene TRBJ2-7, with a weak D call TRBD2 (6 bases). The receptor comes from an adult with an advanced solid tumor such as melanoma, head and neck, liver or kidney cancer. The CDR3 DNA is TGCGCCAGCGGGGGGTACGGCTACGAGCAGTACTTC. This codes for CASGGYGYEQYF.